These 9 T cell receptor beta chains originate from one sample sequenced in a study of identical twins. Each CDR3 protein is one row after TCRdb ran MiXCR on the 5' RACE reads. The table lists 240,000 or so distinct CDR3 sequences, 8% to 11% of them singletons. Sample: memory T cells sorted from blood. These receptor sequences come from a man aged 50 to 59 in good health.

V gene TRBV6-1 combines with J gene TRBJ2-1, with 12 bases fitting TRBD2. The CDR3 length is 17 residues. Germline V gives CDR1 MNHNS, CDR2 SASEGT. V shed 6 bases, J shed 1 base, and the junction held 7 bases outside the gene matches. CDR3 DNA: TGTGCCAGCAGGGGGACTAGCGGGTCGCTATCCTACAATGAGCAGTTCTTC. It yields the protein CASRGTSGSLSYNEQFF.

This clonotype appeared many times. The chain joins TRBV11-1 to TRBJ2-1, with a possible D match to TRBD1 (5 bases). Germline V lookup: CDR1 SGHAT, CDR2 FQDESV (reference sequence). V was shortened by 5 bases and J by 6 bases, with 14 bases between the two germline ends. CDR3 length: 14 residues. The CDR3 protein is CASSPAQGSNEQFF. Written as DNA, the CDR3 is TGTGCCAGCAGCCCGGCGCAGGGATCCAATGAGCAGTTCTTC.

The genes are TRBV20-1 and TRBJ2-7, with no clear D. The CDR3 covers 15 residues. Germline CDR1 and CDR2: DFQATT and SNEGSKA (reference sequence). The V end lost 3 bases, the J end lost 0 bases, and 15 bases lay between the germline ends. CDR3 nucleotides: TGCAGTGCTAGGGTCCCAGCGCGAGCCTCCTACGAGCAGTACTTC. Encoded protein: CSARVPARASYEQYF.

Only a few counts were recorded for this clonotype. The rearrangement uses TRBV20-1 and TRBJ2-2; 9 bases map to TRBD2. The germline V gene has CDR1 DFQATT and CDR2 SNEGSKA (reference sequence). Germline trimming cut 5 bases from V and 1 base from J; bases unmatched to any gene: 8. This CDR3 region has 16 residues. The CDR3 nucleotides read TGCAGTGCTCGACCCCCACTAGCGGGGAACACCGGGGAGCTGTTTTTT. Protein product: CSARPPLAGNTGELFF.

The chain is built from TRBV20-1 and TRBJ1-3; 10 bases are a match to TRBD1. Germline CDR1 reads DFQATT; CDR2 reads SNEGSKA (reference sequence). V lost 8 bases and J lost 0; bases outside the gene matches: 4. The CDR3 sequence is 14 residues long. CDR3 sequence reads: CSYDRGLSGNTIYF. In nucleotides, the CDR3 is TGCAGTTACGACAGGGGGCTCTCTGGAAACACCATATATTTT.

V usage is TRBV12-3 or TRBV12-4 and J usage is TRBJ2-5, with D perhaps matching TRBD1 or TRBD2 (6 bases each). V was trimmed by 4 bases and J by 5 bases, leaving 29 bases between them. This CDR3 has 19 amino acids. CDR3 sequence: CASSSGDSAKGGFSETQYF. Written as DNA, the CDR3 is TGTGCCAGCAGTTCCGGTGATAGCGCTAAAGGGGGGTTCTCGGAGACCCAGTACTTC.

This rearrangement joins TRBV11-2 to TRBJ2-7; perhaps TRBD2 as D (6 bases). Germline CDR1 and CDR2: SGHAT and FQNNGV. This CDR3 has 15 residues. The V and J ends lost 1 base and 7 bases respectively, with 17 bases between them. The CDR3 loop reads CASSLVRELPWEQYF. The CDR3 DNA follows: TGTGCCAGCAGCTTAGTGCGGGAACTACCTTGGGAGCAGTACTTC.

This clonotype was counted many times. The rearrangement joins TRBV7-2 to TRBJ2-7, with TRBD1 matching 7 bases. CDR3 length: 16 residues. Germline CDR1 SGHTA, CDR2 FQGNSA. V was pared by 5 bases and J by 7 bases, with 17 bases of the junction left unmatched. The CDR3 DNA reads as TGTGCCAGCAGCCTACTATCCAGGACAGGTACGGGGGAGCAGTACTTC. This translates into CASSLLSRTGTGEQYF.

The chain carries TRBV18 and TRBJ1-1; perhaps TRBD1 as D (5 bases). This CDR3 has 15 residues. Germline CDR1 reads KGHSH; CDR2 reads LQKENI. V was cut by 2 bases and J by 3 bases, with 13 bases left in between. The CDR3 loop reads CASSPSQTEYTEAFF. In DNA form, the CDR3 reads TGTGCCAGCTCACCATCCCAGACAGAGTACACTGAAGCTTTCTTT.